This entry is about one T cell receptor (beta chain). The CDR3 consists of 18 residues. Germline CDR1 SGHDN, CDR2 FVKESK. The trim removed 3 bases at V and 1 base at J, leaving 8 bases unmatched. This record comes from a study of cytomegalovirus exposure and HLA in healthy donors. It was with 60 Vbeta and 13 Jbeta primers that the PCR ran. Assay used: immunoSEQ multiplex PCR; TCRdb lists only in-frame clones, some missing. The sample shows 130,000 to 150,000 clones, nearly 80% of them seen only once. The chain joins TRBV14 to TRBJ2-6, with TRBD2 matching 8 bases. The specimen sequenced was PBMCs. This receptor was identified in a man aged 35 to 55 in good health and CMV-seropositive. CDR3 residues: CASSHVSGRGSGANVLTF. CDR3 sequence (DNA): TGTGCCAGCAGCCATGTCAGCGGGAGAGGGTCTGGGGCCAACGTCCTGACTTTC.